This T cell receptor (beta chain) was identified during a study of blood T cells in healthy people across ages. General study results and limits: Older individuals had lower TCR beta diversity per million T cells (the decline was roughly linear).

The CDR3 runs to 12 residues. Germline V gives CDR1 SGHVS, CDR2 FQNEAQ. As concerns this clonotype: Its target is not known.

The authors ran a second PCR of 7 to 11 cycles using a sample-barcoded 5' primer and a J-beta primer mix. TCRdb reanalysed the 5' RACE reads using MiXCR and keeps one entry per CDR3 protein. The sample contains roughly 1.4 million distinct CDR3 sequences, 59% of which appear only once. Every participating donor contributed approximately 9.5 milliliters of peripheral blood through a draw. The rearrangement links TRBV7-8 to TRBJ2-7; D is undetermined. The tail of the sequence fits TRBJ2-5 better, so the J call may be wrong. The sequencing sample was made of blood. The sequence derives from a man younger than 35 in good health. The CDR3 coding sequence is TGTGCCAGCAGCAACACCCTTAAGACCCAGTACTTC. It translates to CASSNTLKTQYF.